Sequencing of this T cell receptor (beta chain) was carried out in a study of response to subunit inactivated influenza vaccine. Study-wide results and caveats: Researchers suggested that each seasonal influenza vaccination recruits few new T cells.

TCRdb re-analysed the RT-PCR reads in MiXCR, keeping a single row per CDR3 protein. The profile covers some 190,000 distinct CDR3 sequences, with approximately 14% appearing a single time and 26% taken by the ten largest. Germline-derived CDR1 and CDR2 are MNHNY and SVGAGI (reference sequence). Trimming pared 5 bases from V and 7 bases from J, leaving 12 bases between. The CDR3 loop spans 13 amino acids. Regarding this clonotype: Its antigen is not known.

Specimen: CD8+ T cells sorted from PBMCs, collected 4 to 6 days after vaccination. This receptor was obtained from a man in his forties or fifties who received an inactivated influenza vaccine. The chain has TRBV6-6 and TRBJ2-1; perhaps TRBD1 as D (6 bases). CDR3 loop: CASSDYRENEQFF. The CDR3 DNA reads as TGTGCCAGCAGTGACTACAGGGAGAATGAGCAGTTCTTC.